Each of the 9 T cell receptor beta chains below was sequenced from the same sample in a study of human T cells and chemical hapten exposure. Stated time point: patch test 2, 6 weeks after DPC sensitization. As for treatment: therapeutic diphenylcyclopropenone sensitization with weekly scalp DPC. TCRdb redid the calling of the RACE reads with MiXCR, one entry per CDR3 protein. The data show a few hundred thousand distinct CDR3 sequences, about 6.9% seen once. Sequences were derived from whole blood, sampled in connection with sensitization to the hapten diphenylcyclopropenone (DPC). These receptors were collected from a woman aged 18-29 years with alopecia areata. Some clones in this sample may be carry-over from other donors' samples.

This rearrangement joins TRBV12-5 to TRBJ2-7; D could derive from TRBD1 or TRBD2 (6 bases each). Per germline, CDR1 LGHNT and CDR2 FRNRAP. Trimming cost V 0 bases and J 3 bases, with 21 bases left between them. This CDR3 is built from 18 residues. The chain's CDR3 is CASGLVKVGRDTDYEQYF. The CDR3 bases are TGTGCTAGTGGTTTGGTAAAAGTAGGGCGGGACACTGACTACGAGCAGTACTTC.

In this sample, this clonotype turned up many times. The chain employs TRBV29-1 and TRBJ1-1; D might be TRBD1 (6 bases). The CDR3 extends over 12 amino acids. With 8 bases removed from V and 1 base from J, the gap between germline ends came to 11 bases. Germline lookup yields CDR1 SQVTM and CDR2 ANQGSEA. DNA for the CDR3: TGCAGCACGGCCAGGGGGAACACTGAAGCTTTCTTT. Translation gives CSTARGNTEAFF. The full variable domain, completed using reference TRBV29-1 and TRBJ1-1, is SAVISQKPSRDICQRGTSLTIQCQVDSQVTMMFWYRQQPGQSLTLIATANQGSEATYESGFVIDKFPISRPNLTFSTLTVSNMSPEDSSIYLCSTARGNTEAFFGQGTRLTVV.

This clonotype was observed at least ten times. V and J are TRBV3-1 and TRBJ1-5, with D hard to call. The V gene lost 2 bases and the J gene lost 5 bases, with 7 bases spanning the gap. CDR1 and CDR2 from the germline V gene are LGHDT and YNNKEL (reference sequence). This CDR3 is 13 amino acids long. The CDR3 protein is CASSQSSDQPQHF. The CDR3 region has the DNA TGTGCCAGCAGCCAATCGTCTGATCAGCCCCAGCATTTT.

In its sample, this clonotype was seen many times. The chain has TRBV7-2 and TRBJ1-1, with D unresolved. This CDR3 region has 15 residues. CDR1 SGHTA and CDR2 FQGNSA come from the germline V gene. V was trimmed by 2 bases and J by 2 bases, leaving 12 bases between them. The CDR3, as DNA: TGTGCCAGCAGCTTATTGGATGGATTTAACACTGAAGCTTTCTTT. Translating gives CASSLLDGFNTEAFF.

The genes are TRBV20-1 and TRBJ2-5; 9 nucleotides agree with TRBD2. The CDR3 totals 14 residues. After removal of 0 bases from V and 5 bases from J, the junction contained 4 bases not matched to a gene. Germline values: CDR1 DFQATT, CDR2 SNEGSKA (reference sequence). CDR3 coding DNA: TGCAGTGCTAGAGAGGCGGGGGGGCCCGAGACCCAGTACTTC. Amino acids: CSAREAGGPETQYF.

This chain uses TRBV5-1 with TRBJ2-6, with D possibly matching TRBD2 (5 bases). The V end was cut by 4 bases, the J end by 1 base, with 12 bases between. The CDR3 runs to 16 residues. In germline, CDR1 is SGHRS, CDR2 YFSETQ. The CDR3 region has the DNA TGCGCCAGCAGCGCGCGGGCCGATTCTGGGGCCAACGTCCTGACTTTC. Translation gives CASSARADSGANVLTF.

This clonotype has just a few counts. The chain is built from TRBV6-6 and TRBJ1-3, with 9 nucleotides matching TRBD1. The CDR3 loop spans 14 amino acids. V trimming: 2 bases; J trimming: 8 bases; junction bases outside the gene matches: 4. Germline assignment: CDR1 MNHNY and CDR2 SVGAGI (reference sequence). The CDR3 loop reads CASSYGDRADTIYF. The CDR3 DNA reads TGTGCCAGCAGTTACGGGGACAGGGCCGACACCATATATTTT.

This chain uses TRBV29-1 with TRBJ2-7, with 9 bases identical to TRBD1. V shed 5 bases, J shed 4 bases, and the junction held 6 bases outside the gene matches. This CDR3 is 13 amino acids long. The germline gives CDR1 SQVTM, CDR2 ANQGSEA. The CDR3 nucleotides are TGCAGCGTTTTTACAGGGGGCCGGTACGAGCAGTACTTC. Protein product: CSVFTGGRYEQYF.

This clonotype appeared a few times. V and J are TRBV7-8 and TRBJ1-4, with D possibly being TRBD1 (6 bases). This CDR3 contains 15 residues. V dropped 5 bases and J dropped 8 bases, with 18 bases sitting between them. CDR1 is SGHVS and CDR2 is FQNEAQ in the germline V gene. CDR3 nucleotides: TGTGCCAGCAGCCCACAGGCAGGGGAAGGCGAAAAACTGTTTTTT. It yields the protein CASSPQAGEGEKLFF. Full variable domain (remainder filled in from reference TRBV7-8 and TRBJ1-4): GAGVSQSPRYKVAKRGQDVALRCDPISGHVSLFWYQQALGQGPEFLTYFQNEAQLDKSGLPSDRFFAERPEGSVSTLKIQRTQQEDSAVYLCASSPQAGEGEKLFFGSGTQLSVL.